The clone carrying this T cell receptor (beta chain) was picked up a small number of times. Its antigen is as yet unknown. This sample is drawn from a study of T-cell memory formation after mild COVID-19. General study points: CD4+ contracting clones lay mainly in CM and EM, CD8+ ones in EMRA.

The CDR3 runs to 16 residues. One entry per CDR3 protein results from TCRdb running MiXCR on the 5' RACE reads. The table has over 400,000 distinct CDR3 sequences, about 25% seen once. The sequence came from an adult woman who had mild COVID-19 (a few samples of this study predate the infection). Cell type and time point are not known. The gene calls are TRBV12-1 and TRBJ2-5; the tabulated D call, TRBD1, remains unverified against the DNA. TRBV12-1 has pseudogene status. The sample comprised PBMCs or a T cell subset sorted from them (not recorded which). The chain's CDR3 is CASSFPRDTGQETQYF. DNA of the CDR3: TGTGCCAGCAGCTTCCCCCGGGACACCGGGCAAGAGACCCAGTACTTC.